The 27 T cell receptor beta chains listed next were all sequenced from one sample in a study of CXCR3-negative and CXCR3-positive naive CD8 T cells. It was by 5' RACE with UMI labels that the TRB cDNA libraries were prepared. TCRdb reprocessed the 5' RACE reads and reports one entry per CDR3 protein, with no DNA. The listing contains 100,000 to 150,000 distinct CDR3 sequences. Sequenced input: naive CXCR3- CD8+ T cells from blood. Subset defined: CD45RO-CCR7+CD27+CD95- naive CD8+ T cells lacking CXCR3 (TNR3-). Every receptor here comes from a human donor in good health. Some clones in this sample may be carry-over from other donors' samples.

This chain links TRBV28 with TRBJ1-5; the D call of TRBD1 rests on TCRdb alone, since no DNA is present to check it. The CDR3 totals 14 residues. The V gene's germline CDR1 is MDHEN and CDR2 SYDVKM. The CDR3 loop is CASRGGGRNQPQHF.

This chain links TRBV12-3 or TRBV12-4 with TRBJ1-6. CDR3 length equals 13 residues. This CDR3 reads CASSFRNNSPLHF.

The rearrangement links TRBV3-1 to TRBJ2-1; TCRdb indicates TRBD2, and absent DNA this call remains unverified. Germline CDR1 and CDR2: LGHDT and YNNKEL (reference sequence). The CDR3 contains 16 residues. CDR3 sequence: CASSQLPAGVDNEQFF.

The rearrangement links TRBV5-1 to TRBJ1-5; TCRdb's D gene call, TRBD1, goes unchecked for lack of DNA. The CDR3 consists of 17 residues. Germline CDR1 and CDR2: SGHRS and YFSETQ. CDR3 region: CARELSTGCSACQPQHF.

CDR3 sequence reads: CSVITWERSSYNEQFF. J is TRBJ2-1 and V is TRBV29-1. Germline assignment: CDR1 SQVTM and CDR2 ANQGSEA. This CDR3 region has 16 residues.

This chain links TRBV4-3 with TRBJ1-2. CDR3 length: 15 amino acids. The germline V gene has CDR1 LGHNA and CDR2 YSLEER. The CDR3 protein is CASSQDPRTNYGYTF.

This rearrangement joins TRBV7-9 to TRBJ1-4. The germline gives CDR1 SEHNR, CDR2 FQNEAQ (reference sequence). The CDR3 spans 17 residues. CDR3 in amino acids: CASSLLRTGATNEKLFF.

This chain links TRBV5-5 with TRBJ2-2; no DNA is available, so the TRBD1 call from TCRdb remains unchecked. There are 17 residues in the CDR3. The germline V gene has CDR1 SGHKS and CDR2 YYEKEE (reference sequence). This CDR3 reads CASSTRDRRMNTGELFF.

The rearrangement joins TRBV14 to TRBJ1-6; without DNA, the TCRdb call of TRBD1 cannot be checked. Germline V gene sequence: CDR1 SGHDN, CDR2 FVKESK. CDR3 length equals 15 residues. CDR3 amino acids: CASSPRTGYDSPLHF.

The V and J genes are TRBV7-9 and TRBJ1-1. Per the germline V gene, CDR1 is SEHNR and CDR2 is FQNEAQ (reference sequence). The CDR3 length is 13 residues. The CDR3 sequence: CASSLEDWIEAFF.

The V and J genes are TRBV7-9 and TRBJ2-5. CDR1 and CDR2 from the germline V gene are SEHNR and FQNEAQ (reference sequence). This CDR3 is 11 amino acids long. The CDR3 protein is CASSLTETQYF.

The V gene is TRBV7-9, the J gene TRBJ2-5. The CDR3 consists of 13 residues. Germline V gene sequence: CDR1 SEHNR, CDR2 FQNEAQ (reference sequence). This chain's CDR3 is CASSLELQETQYF.

The rearrangement joins TRBV6-2 or TRBV6-3 to TRBJ2-7; TCRdb lists TRBD1, though no DNA is available to test this call. The V gene's germline CDR1 is MNHEY and CDR2 SVGEGT. The CDR3 runs to 14 residues. The CDR3 sequence is CASTDGTGNYEQYF.

V and J are TRBV7-9 and TRBJ2-1; the TCRdb call, TRBD2, lacks DNA for checking. From germline, CDR1 is SEHNR and CDR2 FQNEAQ (reference sequence). There are 15 residues in the CDR3. The CDR3 sequence: CASSSGTRAYNEQFF.

V usage is TRBV12-3 or TRBV12-4 and J usage is TRBJ2-3. This CDR3 is 15 amino acids long. This chain's CDR3 is CASSLFQVQLDTQYF.

This chain connects TRBV7-3 to TRBJ2-3; no DNA is available, so the TRBD1 call from TCRdb remains unchecked. CDR3 length equals 15 residues. Looked up from germline, CDR1 is SGHTA and CDR2 is FQGTGA. CDR3 loop: CASSPGQESTDTQYF.

The rearrangement uses TRBV7-9 and TRBJ2-1; the TCRdb call, TRBD2, lacks DNA for checking. Germline V gene data show CDR1 as SEHNR and CDR2 as FQNEAQ (reference sequence). The CDR3 loop spans 15 amino acids. The CDR3: CASSLRLAARDEQFF. The full variable domain, in which reference TRBV7-9 and TRBJ2-1 provide the parts outside the CDR3, is DTGVSQNPRHKITKRGQNVTFRCDPISEHNRLYWYRQTLGQGPEFLTYFQNEAQLEKSRLLSDRFSAERPKGSFSTLEIQRTEQGDSAMYLCASSLRLAARDEQFFGPGTRLTVL.

The chain joins TRBV21-1 to TRBJ2-2. TRBV21-1 is annotated as a pseudogene. The length of the CDR3 is 18 residues. The CDR3 reads CASSLLLGTDANTGELFF.

This sequence joins TRBV11-3 and TRBJ2-1; the TRBD2 assignment by TCRdb is unverifiable without DNA. The CDR3 sequence is 14 residues long. The germline V gene has CDR1 SGHNT and CDR2 YENEEA. CDR3 amino acids: CANSPWTSHNEQFF.

The chain employs TRBV28 and TRBJ2-1. CDR1 is MDHEN and CDR2 is SYDVKM in the germline V gene. The CDR3 sequence is 15 residues long. This chain's CDR3 is CASSFRPVAYNEQFF.

The chain's CDR3 is CASSFDFSGSSDTQYF. The chain links TRBV28 to TRBJ2-3; TCRdb's D gene call, TRBD2, goes unchecked for lack of DNA. CDR1 and CDR2 (germline): MDHEN, SYDVKM. The CDR3 consists of 16 residues. Filled out from reference TRBV28 and TRBJ2-3, the complete variable domain reads DVKVTQSSRYLVKRTGEKVFLECVQDMDHENMFWYRQDPGLGLRLIYFSYDVKMKEKGDIPEGYSVSREKKERFSLILESASTNQTSMYLCASSFDFSGSSDTQYFGPGTRLTVL.

The chain uses TRBV9 and TRBJ1-5; TCRdb's D call of TRBD1 is untestable without DNA. The CDR3 loop spans 15 amino acids. Per germline, CDR1 SGDLS and CDR2 YYNGEE. This CDR3 reads CASSVDSGVGQPQHF.

This chain uses TRBV2 with TRBJ2-1; TCRdb names TRBD1, which stays unverified in the absence of DNA. The CDR3 sequence is 15 residues long. Germline CDR1 SNHLY, CDR2 FYNNEI. The CDR3 sequence is CASSVPRREGDEQFF.

The chain recombines TRBV12-3 or TRBV12-4 with TRBJ2-2; TCRdb's D call, TRBD1, is unchecked because there is no DNA. This CDR3 contains 19 residues. The CDR3 here is CASSFPSGSLKTYTGELFF.

The chain couples TRBV13 to TRBJ2-7; TCRdb indicates TRBD2, and absent DNA this call remains unverified. Germline V lookup: CDR1 PRHDT, CDR2 FYEKMQ (reference sequence). CDR3 length: 15 amino acids. This CDR3 reads CASRNGETAAYEQYF.

V usage is TRBV29-1 and J usage is TRBJ2-5. From germline, CDR1 is SQVTM and CDR2 ANQGSEA. The CDR3 extends over 17 amino acids. CDR3 protein: CSVGGVVGRASEETQYF. The entire variable domain, with the rest obtained from reference TRBV29-1 and TRBJ2-5, is as follows: SAVISQKPSRDICQRGTSLTIQCQVDSQVTMMFWYRQQPGQSLTLIATANQGSEATYESGFVIDKFPISRPNLTFSTLTVSNMSPEDSSIYLCSVGGVVGRASEETQYFGPGTRLLVL.

The rearrangement uses TRBV5-1 and TRBJ2-5; TCRdb calls TRBD1, which cannot be checked without DNA. This CDR3 region has 15 residues. Germline-derived CDR1 and CDR2 are SGHRS and YFSETQ. CDR3 protein: CASSLWTGGSETQYF. The full variable domain, completed using reference TRBV5-1 and TRBJ2-5, is KAGVTQTPRYLIKTRGQQVTLSCSPISGHRSVSWYQQTPGQGLQFLFEYFSETQRNKGNFPGRFSGRQFSNSRSEMNVSTLELGDSALYLCASSLWTGGSETQYFGPGTRLLVL.